This is a list of T cell receptor beta chains from one sample in a study of CD8 T cells in Susac syndrome. TCRdb re-analysed the immunoSEQ multiplex PCR reads in MiXCR, keeping a single row per CDR3 protein. The top ten clones hold about 0.14% of a sample with hundreds of thousands of distinct CDR3 sequences, 85% to 95% of them seen once. What was sequenced was CD4+ T cells from PBMCs. The receptors shown here come from a human donor with Susac syndrome. Each CDR3 is given with its conserved first and last residue. Each record gives: clone size, V gene, J gene, D gene, CDR3 DNA, CDR3 protein. A D gene is named only where the DNA matches it firmly. Size is omitted from some rows. Given values are once, few, many or a class for expanded clones.

size: NA
V: TRBV15
J: TRBJ2-6
D: TRBD1
DNA: TGTGCCACCAGCAGGGGAACATTCCGGGACAGGGACACTGGGGCCAACGTCCTGACTTTC
CDR3: CATSRGTFRDRDTGANVLTF

size: NA
V: TRBV2
J: TRBJ2-4
D: NA
DNA: TGTGCCAGCAGTGCGGCCAAAAACATTCAGTACTTC
CDR3: CASSAAKNIQYF

size: NA
V: TRBV29-1
J: TRBJ1-1
D: NA
DNA: TGCAGCGCGGCCACCGCTGGTAACACTGAAGCTTTCTTT
CDR3: CSAATAGNTEAFF

size: NA
V: TRBV7-9
J: TRBJ1-2
D: NA
DNA: TGTGCCAGCAACCCTGGTGGGGGGTACTATGGCTACACCTTC
CDR3: CASNPGGGYYGYTF

size: NA
V: TRBV4-2
J: TRBJ1-1
D: NA
DNA: TGTGCCAGCAGCCAAGCGATCGGTGCTTCGAACACTGAAGCTTTCTTT
CDR3: CASSQAIGASNTEAFF

size: NA
V: TRBV30
J: TRBJ1-6
D: TRBD1
DNA: TGTGCCCTGAGGGGGACAGATAATTCACCCCTCCACTTT
CDR3: CALRGTDNSPLHF

size: NA
V: TRBV5-1
J: TRBJ1-3
D: NA
DNA: TGTGCCAGCAGTTTAGGATTCTCTGGAAACACCATATATTTT
CDR3: CASSLGFSGNTIYF

size: NA
V: TRBV3-1
J: TRBJ2-2
D: NA
DNA: TGTGCCAGCAGCCAAGATATGGAGCGGGTCGGGGAGCTGTTTTTT
CDR3: CASSQDMERVGELFF

size: NA
V: TRBV3-1
J: TRBJ2-5
D: NA
DNA: TGTGCCAGCAGCCAAGCGACACAAGAGACCCAGTACTTC
CDR3: CASSQATQETQYF

size: NA
V: TRBV7-9
J: TRBJ1-1
D: TRBD1
DNA: TGTGCCAGCAGCTCCACACGAACAGGGGTCCTCACTGAAGCTTTCTTT
CDR3: CASSSTRTGVLTEAFF

size: NA
V: TRBV12-3/TRBV12-4
J: TRBJ1-5
D: NA
DNA: TGTGCCAGCACCCTGAGTAGCAATCAGCCCCAGCATTTT
CDR3: CASTLSSNQPQHF

size: once
V: TRBV10-3
J: TRBJ1-6
D: TRBD1
DNA: TGTGCCATCAGGGATGGACAGGGGGAATATTCACCCCTCCACTTT
CDR3: CAIRDGQGEYSPLHF

size: NA
V: TRBV7-6
J: TRBJ2-1
D: NA
DNA: TGTGCCAGCAGCTTAGGACACGTAAGCTCCTACAATGAGCAGTTCTTC
CDR3: CASSLGHVSSYNEQFF

size: NA
V: TRBV6-1
J: TRBJ2-1
D: TRBD2
DNA: TGTGCCAGCAGTGAAACCGGGCGGGGGGAGTTCTTC
CDR3: CASSETGRGEFF

size: NA
V: TRBV5-1
J: TRBJ2-3
D: TRBD2
DNA: TGCGCCAGCAAAGTAGTAGCGGGGGACACAGATACGCAGTATTTT
CDR3: CASKVVAGDTDTQYF

size: NA
V: TRBV5-6
J: TRBJ2-3
D: TRBD2
DNA: TGTGCCAGCAGCTTTCCTAGCGGGGGGGGAGATACGCAGTATTTT
CDR3: CASSFPSGGGDTQYF